The next 4 T cell receptor beta chains were all read from a single sample in a study of somatic mutations in cytotoxic T cells in rheumatoid arthritis. Measured with immunoSEQ multiplex PCR; TCRdb has only the in-frame clones, and not every one. The table records 15,000 to 20,000 clones, 80% of them present only once. The sample comprised CD8+ T cells sorted from blood. These receptor sequences come from an adult with rheumatoid arthritis.

This clone was seen only a few times. The rearrangement links TRBV25-1 to TRBJ2-7; D is unclear. The length of the CDR3 is 12 residues. Germline V gene lookup returns CDR1 MGHDK and CDR2 SYGVNS. Trimming removed 4 bases at V and 5 bases at J, with 9 bases between. The CDR3 bases are TGTGCCAGCAGTGCCCGCCTTCACGAGCAGTACTTC. Encoded protein: CASSARLHEQYF.

This clone has only one observation. This chain joins TRBV4-1 and TRBJ1-2, with D maybe TRBD1 (6 bases). The CDR3 consists of 15 residues. Between the trimmed V and J ends, which lost 1 base and 8 bases, there was a span of 17 bases. Per germline, CDR1 MGHRA and CDR2 YSYEKL. CDR3 sequence: CASSQGEQGGFGYTF. The CDR3 nucleotides are TGCGCCAGCAGCCAAGGAGAACAGGGCGGCTTCGGCTACACCTTC.

The CDR3 here is CASSSGIYEQYF. CDR3 coding DNA: TGTGCCAGCAGTTCGGGAATCTACGAGCAGTACTTC. The J gene is TRBJ2-7, the V gene TRBV27; D may be TRBD2 (5 bases). V gave up 4 bases and J gave up 3 bases, with 7 bases separating them. CDR3 length: 12 amino acids. CDR1 and CDR2 from the germline V gene are MNHEY and SMNVEV (reference sequence).

V is TRBV6-5 and J is TRBJ1-2; D is possibly TRBD1 (6 bases). V lost 4 bases and J lost 10, with 19 bases in between. The germline CDR1 and CDR2 sequences are MNHEY and SVGAGI. This CDR3 is 14 amino acids long. Written as DNA, the CDR3 is TGTGCCAGCAGTTCCACGGGGGGCCACGGGATCTACACCTTC. This encodes CASSSTGGHGIYTF.